These 21 T cell receptor beta chains were all obtained from the same sample, sequenced in a study of T cell responses to AZD1222 COVID-19 vaccine. This table comes from immunoSEQ multiplex PCR, and its TCRdb copy is limited to in-frame clones, with some not included. The sample consists of approximately 50,000 clones, roughly 85% of them appearing once. The sequences come from peripheral blood, collected 28 days after the second AZD1222 dose. All receptors come from an adult who received the AZD1222 COVID-19 vaccine.

This chain links TRBV11-2 with TRBJ2-5, with 9 bases lining up with TRBD1. The CDR3 covers 14 residues. The V gene's germline CDR1 is SGHAT and CDR2 FQNNGV. Trimming took 5 bases from V and 2 from J; bases not matched to a gene: 3. For the CDR3, the DNA is TGTGCCAGCAGCCACGGACAGGGGCAAGAGACCCAGTACTTC. Translation gives CASSHGQGQETQYF.

This chain joins TRBV5-1 and TRBJ1-4; D not certain. The CDR3 has 16 residues. Per germline, CDR1 SGHRS and CDR2 YFSETQ. The V and J ends lost 1 base and 4 bases respectively, with 14 bases between them. CDR3 nucleotide sequence: TGCGCCAGCAGCTTGAACCCAACACAATTTAATGAAAAACTGTTTTTT. This codes for CASSLNPTQFNEKLFF.

The rearrangement joins TRBV10-2 to TRBJ2-5; D unresolved. Germline V CDR1 and CDR2: WSHSY, SAAADI. The germline V and J ends were trimmed by 4 bases and 0 bases, with 6 bases remaining between them. The CDR3 totals 13 residues. The CDR3 spells CASSGKNQETQYF. CDR3 bases: TGCGCCAGCAGTGGAAAGAACCAAGAGACCCAGTACTTC.

This chain links TRBV18 with TRBJ2-7; maybe TRBD1 (5 bases). CDR3 length: 13 residues. The V gene's germline CDR1 is KGHSH and CDR2 LQKENI. The V and J ends lost 3 bases and 6 bases respectively, with 12 bases between them. The CDR3, as DNA: TGTGCCAGCTCACCTCAGCTGACAGCCGAGCAGTACTTC. Its protein is CASSPQLTAEQYF. The full variable domain, completed using reference TRBV18 and TRBJ2-7, is NAGVMQNPRHLVRRRGQEARLRCSPMKGHSHVYWYRQLPEEGLKFMVYLQKENIIDESGMPKERFSAEFPKEGPSILRIQQVVRGDSAAYFCASSPQLTAEQYFGPGTRLTVT.

The rearrangement links TRBV7-3 to TRBJ2-3; the D call may be TRBD1 or TRBD2 (6 bases each). Trimming removed 5 bases at V and 2 bases at J, with 20 bases between. Germline V lookup: CDR1 SGHTA, CDR2 FQGTGA. CDR3 size: 17 residues. CDR3 nucleotide sequence: TGTGCCAGCAGCCCGTCCTCGGGGGCAGCCCCCACAGATACGCAGTATTTT. Amino acid sequence: CASSPSSGAAPTDTQYF.

This clone has only one observation. The CDR3 DNA is TGTGCCAGCAGTTTCAATACATTCGGCGAGCAGTACTTC. This codes for CASSFNTFGEQYF. The V gene is TRBV27, the J gene TRBJ2-7; D uncertain. Germline CDR1 reads MNHEY; CDR2 reads SMNVEV (reference sequence). The CDR3 consists of 13 residues. Trimming removed 3 bases from V and 6 bases from J, with 12 bases in between.

The V and J genes are TRBV5-1 and TRBJ2-3, with D possibly matching TRBD2 (5 bases). Trimming shortened V by 4 bases and J by 0 bases, and 12 bases separated the two germline ends. This CDR3 comprises 15 residues. The germline V gene encodes CDR1 SGHRS and CDR2 YFSETQ. This chain's CDR3 is CASSRTGTSTDTQYF. In DNA form, the CDR3 reads TGCGCCAGCAGCCGGACTGGTACTAGCACAGATACGCAGTATTTT.

The chain joins TRBV11-3 to TRBJ2-2; the D gene is possibly TRBD2 (6 bases). The CDR3 spans 15 residues. V lost 5 bases to trimming and J lost 3 bases, with 13 bases between them. Germline V gene lookup returns CDR1 SGHNT and CDR2 YENEEA. CDR3 DNA sequence: TGTGCCAGCAGCCCCCGCGGGGATGACACCGGGGAGCTGTTTTTT. It specifies CASSPRGDDTGELFF.

The V and J genes are TRBV29-1 and TRBJ2-3; perhaps TRBD2 as D (5 bases). Germline CDR1 SQVTM, CDR2 ANQGSEA. Trimming removed 5 bases from V and 0 bases from J, with 15 bases in between. The CDR3 has 15 amino acids. The CDR3 region is CSVFERVVSTDTQYF. For the CDR3, the DNA is TGCAGCGTTTTCGAGAGGGTCGTTAGCACAGATACGCAGTATTTT.

Concerning this clone: The junction and the germline gene differ at one end; a read error may be behind it. The J gene is TRBJ2-1, the V gene TRBV7-2; 13 nucleotides agree with TRBD2. Germline V gives CDR1 SGHTA, CDR2 FQGNSA. The CDR3 consists of 13 residues. The CDR3 is CASSSPGGLAGLF. Here the CDR3 DNA reads TGTGCCAGCAGCTCCCCTGGGGGACTAGCGGGGCTCTTC.

This sequence joins TRBV28 and TRBJ1-1; no definite D call. V was cut by 2 bases and J by 3 bases, with 7 bases left in between. The CDR3 has 13 residues. Germline loops: CDR1 MDHEN, CDR2 SYDVKM. CDR3 in DNA: TGTGCCAGCAGTTTAGACCATTACACTGAAGCTTTCTTT. It encodes CASSLDHYTEAFF.

There are a few counts of this clone. The J gene is TRBJ1-2, the V gene TRBV7-2, with 7 nucleotides matching TRBD1. This CDR3 region has 14 residues. With V trimmed by 5 bases and J by 0 bases, 3 bases remained unmatched. In germline, CDR1 is SGHTA, CDR2 FQGNSA. For the CDR3, the DNA is TGTGCCAGCAGCCGGGGGACAGCTAACTATGGCTACACCTTC. Its protein is CASSRGTANYGYTF.

The J gene is TRBJ1-5, the V gene TRBV4-2, with a tentative D call TRBD1 (5 bases). The V end lost 2 bases, the J end lost 9 bases, and 11 bases lay between the germline ends. CDR1 and CDR2 (germline): LGHNA, YNFKEQ. The CDR3 covers 13 residues. Here the CDR3 DNA reads TGTGCCAGCAGCCAACAGGGAGGAGGGCCCCAGCATTTT. Protein: CASSQQGGGPQHF.

V is TRBV28 and J is TRBJ1-2, with unresolved D. The CDR3 runs to 17 residues. Per germline, CDR1 MDHEN and CDR2 SYDVKM. Deletions cut 2 bases from V and 3 bases from J, with 19 bases between. The chain's CDR3 is CASSLTRRRTPHYGYTF. For the CDR3, the DNA is TGTGCCAGCAGTTTAACTAGAAGGAGGACTCCTCACTATGGCTACACCTTC.

The V gene is TRBV7-9, the J gene TRBJ2-1; 7 bases map to TRBD2. The CDR3 spans 15 residues. J lost 5 bases, V lost 1 base, and 5 bases had no gene match. Germline-derived CDR1 and CDR2 are SEHNR and FQNEAQ (reference sequence). The CDR3 here is CASSLVGGRHNEQFF. DNA of the CDR3: TGTGCCAGCAGCTTAGTGGGAGGGAGGCACAATGAGCAGTTCTTC.

This chain uses TRBV10-3 with TRBJ1-1; D is possibly TRBD1 (6 bases). The germline CDR1 and CDR2 sequences are ENHRY and SYGVKD. This CDR3 comprises 15 residues. Trimming pared 6 bases from V and 1 base from J, leaving 15 bases between. CDR3 residues: CAISAGQSENTEAFF. In DNA, the CDR3 is TGTGCCATCAGCGCAGGACAGTCCGAGAACACTGAAGCTTTCTTT.

The CDR3 DNA reads TGTGCCACCTTGAGATCAGGAGCACCCTACAATGAGCAGTTCTTC. Translation gives CATLRSGAPYNEQFF. This sequence joins TRBV5-5 and TRBJ2-1; D unclear. V gave up 9 bases and J gave up 2 bases, with 18 bases separating them. The CDR3 is 15 residues long. Germline lookup yields CDR1 SGHKS and CDR2 YYEKEE (reference sequence).

This chain joins TRBV4-3 and TRBJ2-1; unclear D gene. Trimming shortened V by 0 bases and J by 7 bases, and 16 bases separated the two germline ends. Germline values: CDR1 LGHNA, CDR2 YSLEER. CDR3 length: 16 residues. CDR3: CASSQDIPPQTNEQFF. In DNA, the CDR3 is TGCGCCAGCAGCCAAGATATCCCCCCCCAAACGAATGAGCAGTTCTTC.

This rearrangement joins TRBV5-1 to TRBJ2-7, with TRBD1 as a possible D gene (5 bases). Germline V gives CDR1 SGHRS, CDR2 YFSETQ. The V gene lost 8 bases and the J gene lost 0 bases, with 15 bases spanning the gap. The CDR3 spans 14 residues. CDR3 coding DNA: TGCGCCAGGAAGGTAATAACAGGCTCCTACGAGCAGTACTTC. This gives the protein CARKVITGSYEQYF.

The genes are TRBV28 and TRBJ2-3; the D call may be TRBD1 or TRBD2 (6 bases each). Germline CDR1 MDHEN, CDR2 SYDVKM. This CDR3 comprises 14 residues. The ends were cut back, 1 base at V and 4 bases at J, with 9 bases in the middle. The CDR3 sequence is CASSLYRGADTQYF. For the CDR3, the DNA is TGTGCCAGCAGTTTATATAGGGGGGCAGATACGCAGTATTTT.

This CDR3 is CATSREGGSFEQYF. Written as DNA, the CDR3 is TGTGCCACCAGCAGAGAAGGGGGGAGCTTCGAGCAGTACTTC. This chain links TRBV15 with TRBJ2-7; either TRBD1 or TRBD2 may supply D (6 bases each). Per the germline V gene, CDR1 is LNHNV and CDR2 is YYDKDF (reference sequence). The CDR3 spans 14 residues. V lost 0 bases, J lost 6 bases, and 12 bases lay in between.